One sample yielded the 27 T cell receptor beta chains listed below, sequenced in a study of CD8+ T cells in alopecia areata. Described treatment: oral pan-JAK inhibitor, 5-10 mg twice daily. RNA was isolated and reverse transcribed to cDNA, the sequencing template. The data were produced by immunoSEQ multiplex PCR, yet TCRdb's version contains in-frame clones alone and is incomplete. The data show approximately 210,000 clones, 45% to 75% seen once. The specimen comprised CD4+ T cells sorted from blood, sampled at week 4, from a patient treated with tofacitinib. Every receptor here comes from a human donor with alopecia areata.

The V and J genes are TRBV29-1 and TRBJ2-2; 12 bases agree with TRBD2. The CDR3 is made up of 13 amino acids. Germline CDR1 and CDR2: SQVTM and ANQGSEA. Trimming at V came to 5 bases and at J to 6 bases, leaving 1 base not matched to a gene. For the CDR3, the DNA is TGCAGCGTTAGGACTAGCGGGGCCGGGGAGCTGTTTTTT. This encodes CSVRTSGAGELFF.

This clone was counted between two and nine times. The chain employs TRBV29-1 and TRBJ2-1; tentative D call: TRBD2 (6 bases). V was shortened by 7 bases and J by 0 bases, with 13 bases between the two germline ends. This CDR3 is 14 amino acids long. Germline-derived CDR1 and CDR2 are SQVTM and ANQGSEA. The DNA of the CDR3 is TGCAGCGCCCACGGGGGAGACTCCTACAATGAGCAGTTCTTC. Amino acids: CSAHGGDSYNEQFF.

This clone was seen a handful of times. The gene calls are TRBV2 and TRBJ2-7, with TRBD2 identical over 7 bases. Trimming took 8 bases from V and 5 from J; bases not matched to a gene: 15. Germline-derived CDR1 and CDR2 are SNHLY and FYNNEI. The CDR3 runs 15 residues. The CDR3 loop is CASRGGRGRSNEQYF. As DNA, the CDR3 is TGTGCCAGCCGTGGCGGGAGAGGGCGTTCCAACGAGCAGTACTTC.

This rearrangement joins TRBV15 to TRBJ1-6; TRBD1 matches at 10 bases. Germline assignment: CDR1 LNHNV and CDR2 YYDKDF (reference sequence). The CDR3 length is 15 residues. J gave up 7 bases and V 3 bases, and 3 bases lay outside the gene matches. The CDR3 reads CATSRGQGSNSPLHF. CDR3 DNA sequence: TGTGCCACCAGCAGGGGACAGGGGAGCAATTCACCCCTCCACTTT.

This clone showed up just a few times. This chain connects TRBV11-3 to TRBJ2-6; either TRBD1 or TRBD2 may fit D (5 bases each). Germline loops: CDR1 SGHNT, CDR2 YENEEA. The CDR3 has 19 amino acids. Trimming took 8 bases from V and 3 from J, leaving 26 bases between them. The chain's CDR3 is CASRGPGRRLGSGANVLTF. In DNA form, the CDR3 reads TGTGCCAGCCGTGGTCCGGGACGAAGGTTGGGGAGTGGGGCCAACGTCCTGACTTTC. The full variable domain, in which reference TRBV11-3 and TRBJ2-6 provide the parts outside the CDR3, is EAGVVQSPRYKIIEKKQPVAFWCNPISGHNTLYWYLQNLGQGPELLIRYENEEAVDDSQLPKDRFSAERLKGVDSTLKIQPAELGDSAVYLCASRGPGRRLGSGANVLTFGAGSRLTVL.

The rearrangement joins TRBV2 to TRBJ2-2; 8 nucleotides match TRBD2. V shed 4 bases, J shed 6 bases, and the junction held 4 bases outside the gene matches. The CDR3 covers 14 residues. Germline V gives CDR1 SNHLY, CDR2 FYNNEI. This CDR3 reads CASSAGTRPGELFF. As DNA, the CDR3 is TGTGCCAGCAGTGCGGGGACTAGACCCGGGGAGCTGTTTTTT.

The chain employs TRBV30 and TRBJ2-5, with D possibly matching TRBD1 (5 bases). This CDR3 spans 15 amino acids. Germline V gene lookup returns CDR1 GTSNPN and CDR2 SVGIG (reference sequence). V lost 0 bases and J lost 5, with 16 bases in between. The CDR3 DNA reads TGTGCCTGGAGTGTAGGGGCCAGGGATATCGAGACCCAGTACTTC. It specifies CAWSVGARDIETQYF.

This chain uses TRBV28 with TRBJ2-5, with 9 bases identical to TRBD2. J lost 0 bases, V lost 6 bases, and 8 bases had no gene match. CDR1 MDHEN and CDR2 SYDVKM come from the germline V gene. This CDR3 has 16 amino acids. The CDR3 is CASSLSSSGNQETQYF. DNA of the CDR3: TGTGCCAGCAGCCTCAGCTCTAGCGGGAACCAAGAGACCCAGTACTTC.

The chain is built from TRBV28 and TRBJ1-2; D is uncertain. CDR3 length: 13 amino acids. The germline V and J ends were trimmed by 5 bases and 4 bases, with 11 bases remaining between them. CDR1 is MDHEN, CDR2 SYDVKM, per germline. CDR3 in DNA: TGTGCCAGCAGTGCAGCGGCACCCTATGGCTACACCTTC. Translation: CASSAAAPYGYTF.

The chain recombines TRBV29-1 with TRBJ2-4; D might be TRBD1 (5 bases). V lost 7 bases, J lost 0 bases, and 10 bases lay in between. Germline-derived CDR1 and CDR2 are SQVTM and ANQGSEA. The CDR3 is made up of 13 amino acids. The CDR3 loop is CSARVVAKNIQYF. The CDR3 bases are TGCAGCGCCAGGGTTGTAGCCAAAAACATTCAGTACTTC.

This clone came up a few times. This sequence joins TRBV29-1 and TRBJ2-1; D may be TRBD1 (6 bases). Looked up from germline, CDR1 is SQVTM and CDR2 is ANQGSEA. V shed 4 bases and J shed 1 base, with 11 bases lying between them. The CDR3 length is 14 residues. The CDR3 nucleotides read TGCAGCGTTGGCAGGACAGATTCCTACAATGAGCAGTTCTTC. Its translation: CSVGRTDSYNEQFF.

The chain has TRBV6-5 and TRBJ1-1; D remains unclear. The germline gives CDR1 MNHEY, CDR2 SVGAGI. The V end was cut by 6 bases, the J end by 4 bases, with 6 bases between. CDR3 length: 11 residues. CDR3 in amino acids: CASRRGTEAFF. The CDR3 DNA reads as TGTGCCAGCAGGCGGGGCACTGAAGCTTTCTTT.

This clone has a handful of counts. The genes are TRBV30 and TRBJ2-5; D is ambiguous. V lost 3 bases to trimming and J lost 1 base, with 9 bases between them. The germline gives CDR1 GTSNPN, CDR2 SVGIG (reference sequence). This CDR3 comprises 13 residues. The CDR3 protein is CAWRAETQETQYF. The CDR3 DNA reads TGTGCCTGGAGGGCAGAGACCCAAGAGACCCAGTACTTC.

The chain combines TRBV29-1 with TRBJ1-3; 7 nucleotides align to TRBD1. Germline V gene data show CDR1 as SQVTM and CDR2 as ANQGSEA. The CDR3 loop spans 12 amino acids. After removal of 7 bases from V and 8 bases from J, the junction contained 8 bases not matched to a gene. CDR3 DNA sequence: TGCAGCGCGATCGACAGGGTATACACCATATATTTT. Translated, it gives CSAIDRVYTIYF.

This clone was counted only a few times. V gene TRBV4-2 combines with J gene TRBJ2-3, with D tentatively TRBD1 or TRBD2 (5 bases each). Trimming removed 1 base from V and 7 bases from J, with 15 bases in between. The CDR3 totals 15 residues. Germline loops: CDR1 LGHNA, CDR2 YNFKEQ. CDR3 DNA sequence: TGTGCCAGCAGCCAAGGCCCGATGGGACCCTATACGCAGTATTTT. It codes for CASSQGPMGPYTQYF.

This chain connects TRBV29-1 to TRBJ2-3; 9 nucleotides agree with TRBD2. The V gene end was trimmed by 2 bases and the J gene end by 5 bases; junction bases not matched to a gene: 5. Germline assignment: CDR1 SQVTM and CDR2 ANQGSEA. This CDR3 contains 14 residues. The CDR3 DNA is TGCAGCGTTGAACAGCGGGGGGCCCTAGATACGCAGTATTTT. Residues: CSVEQRGALDTQYF.

The J gene is TRBJ2-1, the V gene TRBV25-1, with TRBD2 matching 13 bases. Germline V CDR1 and CDR2: MGHDK, SYGVNS. The CDR3 runs 15 residues. V gave up 4 bases and J gave up 6 bases; unmatched junction bases: 3. CDR3 bases: TGTGCCAGCAGTGGGGGACTAGCGGGACTCAATGAGCAGTTCTTC. Translation: CASSGGLAGLNEQFF. The full variable domain, its missing parts supplied by reference TRBV25-1 and TRBJ2-1, is EADIYQTPRYLVIGTGKKITLECSQTMGHDKMYWYQQDPGMELHLIHYSYGVNSTEKGDLSSESTVSRIRTEHFPLTLESARPSHTSQYLCASSGGLAGLNEQFFGPGTRLTVL.

J is TRBJ2-3 and V is TRBV29-1, with 7 bases matching TRBD2. CDR1 and CDR2 from the germline V gene are SQVTM and ANQGSEA. The V gene end was trimmed by 6 bases and the J gene end by 2 bases; junction bases not matched to a gene: 11. This CDR3 has 15 residues. Here the CDR3 reads CSVTRMSGDTDTQYF. For the CDR3, the DNA is TGCAGCGTGACCCGTATGAGCGGGGACACAGATACGCAGTATTTT.

The chain is built from TRBV29-1 and TRBJ1-1; TRBD1 is a possible D gene (6 bases). Trimming removed 7 bases from V and 0 bases from J, with 12 bases in between. This CDR3 has 13 residues. Germline CDR1 reads SQVTM; CDR2 reads ANQGSEA. The CDR3 here is CSAARTVNTEAFF. CDR3 bases: TGCAGCGCAGCCCGGACAGTGAACACTGAAGCTTTCTTT.

V usage is TRBV6-5 and J usage is TRBJ1-2; no definite D call. The CDR3 is 16 amino acids. V was clipped by 4 bases and J by 1 base, with 16 bases between them. Germline V gene sequence: CDR1 MNHEY, CDR2 SVGAGI. The CDR3 coding sequence is TGTGCCAGCAGTTTATCCAGCCCTCCCTTTAACTATGGCTACACCTTC. Its translation: CASSLSSPPFNYGYTF.

In the case of this clone: This same CDR3 is encoded by further DNA sequences in the sample. The CDR3 spells CSARGTDTQYF. In nucleotides, the CDR3 is TGCAGTGCTAGAGGCACAGATACGCAGTATTTT. V is TRBV20-1 and J is TRBJ2-3; D remains unclear. This CDR3 region has 11 residues. Trimming pared 1 base from V and 1 base from J, leaving 0 bases between. Germline CDR1 DFQATT, CDR2 SNEGSKA (reference sequence).

The chain carries TRBV5-1 and TRBJ2-2, with TRBD2 as a possible D gene (5 bases). This CDR3 is built from 15 residues. Trimming removed 4 bases from V and 4 bases from J, with 14 bases in between. Germline V gene sequence: CDR1 SGHRS, CDR2 YFSETQ. CDR3 in amino acids: CASSVSGISTGELFF. CDR3 DNA sequence: TGCGCCAGCAGCGTGTCCGGGATAAGCACCGGGGAGCTGTTTTTT.

This clone was recorded once. The chain carries TRBV2 and TRBJ2-2; the D gene is possibly TRBD2 (5 bases). Germline-derived CDR1 and CDR2 are SNHLY and FYNNEI. The CDR3 covers 13 residues. V gave up 7 bases and J gave up 4 bases, with 10 bases separating them. This CDR3 is CASTLGSTGELFF. In DNA, the CDR3 is TGTGCCAGCACTTTAGGGAGCACCGGGGAGCTGTTTTTT.

This clone has a handful of counts. The chain links TRBV7-6 to TRBJ1-5, with 9 positions matching TRBD1. The CDR3 contains 15 residues. V gave up 6 bases and J gave up 1 base; unmatched junction bases: 4. Germline CDR1 is SGHVS and CDR2 is FNYEAQ. CDR3 region: CASSQTGGSNQPQHF. The CDR3 DNA reads as TGTGCCAGCAGTCAAACAGGGGGCAGCAATCAGCCCCAGCATTTT.

The sample holds a few counts of this clone. J is TRBJ2-5 and V is TRBV29-1; TRBD2 matches at 8 bases. CDR1 is SQVTM, CDR2 ANQGSEA, per germline. The CDR3 has 14 residues. V was pared by 5 bases and J by 4 bases, with 9 bases of the junction left unmatched. The CDR3 is CSVSQGSGGETQYF. The CDR3 DNA reads as TGCAGCGTTTCCCAGGGGAGCGGGGGAGAGACCCAGTACTTC.

This clone was counted between two and nine times. Other DNA variants within this sample encode the same CDR3. This sequence joins TRBV29-1 and TRBJ2-3, with D possibly TRBD1 on 5 matching bases. This CDR3 spans 13 amino acids. Germline-derived CDR1 and CDR2 are SQVTM and ANQGSEA. V dropped 3 bases and J dropped 3 bases, with 10 bases sitting between them. The CDR3 bases are TGCAGCGTTGACAGGGCTGGGACAGATACGCAGTATTTT. Residues: CSVDRAGTDTQYF.

The chain recombines TRBV23-1 with TRBJ2-7; tentatively, D is TRBD1 or TRBD2 (6 bases each). TRBV23-1 is identified as an open reading frame with a role that is uncertain. The ends were cut back, 0 bases at V and 6 bases at J, with 9 bases in the middle. CDR3 length: 13 residues. The CDR3 reads CASSQSRGGEQYF. Here the CDR3 DNA reads TGCGCCAGCAGTCAATCCAGGGGAGGCGAGCAGTACTTC.